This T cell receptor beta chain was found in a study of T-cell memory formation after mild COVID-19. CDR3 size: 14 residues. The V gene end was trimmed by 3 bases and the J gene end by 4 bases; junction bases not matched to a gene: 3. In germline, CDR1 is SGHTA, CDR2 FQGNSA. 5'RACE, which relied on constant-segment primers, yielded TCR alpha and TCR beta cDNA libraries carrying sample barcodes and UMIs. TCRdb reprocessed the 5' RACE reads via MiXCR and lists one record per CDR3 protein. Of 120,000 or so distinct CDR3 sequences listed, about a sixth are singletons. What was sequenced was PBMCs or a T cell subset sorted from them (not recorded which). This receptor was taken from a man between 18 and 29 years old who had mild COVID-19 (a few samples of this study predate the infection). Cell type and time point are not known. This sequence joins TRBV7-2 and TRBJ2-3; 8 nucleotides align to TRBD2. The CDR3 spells CASSFGGGADTQYF. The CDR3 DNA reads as TGTGCCAGCAGCTTCGGGGGGGGTGCAGATACGCAGTATTTT.